This T cell receptor beta chain is drawn from a study of T cell responses to AZD1222 COVID-19 vaccine. Study findings and constraints: The donor cohort was predominantly white British with a female majority, and clonal diversity may have been underestimated. Spike regions recognized by vaccine-associated CD4 TCRs spanned the protein, led by 160-218 and 743-854.

Details on this clone: Its antigen is undetermined.

CDR1 is MNHEY, CDR2 SVGAGI, per germline. Trimming cost V 7 bases and J 6 bases, with 18 bases left between them. The CDR3 covers 14 residues. Only in-frame clones appear in the TCRdb table, and some are missing; sequencing was by immunoSEQ multiplex PCR. The profile covers 80,000 to 100,000 clones, with roughly 85% appearing a single time and 5% to 6.5% taken by the ten largest. The input for sequencing was peripheral blood, taken on day 0 of AZD1222 vaccination. This TCR derives from an adult in good health. The chain carries TRBV6-5 and TRBJ1-1, with D possibly matching TRBD1 (5 bases). The CDR3 here is CASKRAQALSEAFF. The CDR3 DNA reads as TGTGCCAGCAAGAGGGCACAGGCGCTATCTGAAGCTTTCTTT.